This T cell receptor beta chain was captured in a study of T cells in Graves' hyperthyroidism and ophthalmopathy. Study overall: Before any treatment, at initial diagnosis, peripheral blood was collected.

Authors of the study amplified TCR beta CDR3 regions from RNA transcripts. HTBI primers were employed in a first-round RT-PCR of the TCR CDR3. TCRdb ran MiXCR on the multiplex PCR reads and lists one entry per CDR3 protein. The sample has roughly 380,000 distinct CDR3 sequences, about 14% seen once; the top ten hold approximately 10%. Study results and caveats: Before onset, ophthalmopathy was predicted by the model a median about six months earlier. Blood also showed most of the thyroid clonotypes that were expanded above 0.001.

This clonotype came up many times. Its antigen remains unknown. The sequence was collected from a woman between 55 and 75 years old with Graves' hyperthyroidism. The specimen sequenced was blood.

CDR3 region: CAWKAIGNTIYF. The CDR3 DNA reads as TGTGCCTGGAAAGCAATCGGAAACACCATATATTTT. The chain recombines TRBV30 with TRBJ1-3, with D hard to call. Trimming pared 4 bases from V and 4 bases from J, leaving 8 bases between. This CDR3 region has 12 residues. CDR1 and CDR2 (germline): GTSNPN, SVGIG (reference sequence).